Each of the 32 T cell receptor beta chains below was sequenced from the same sample in a study of T cell changes during pregnancy in multiple sclerosis. Sequenced by immunoSEQ multiplex PCR; TCRdb stores in-frame clones only, minus some. The sample records under 95,000 clones, 91% being singletons. Sequences were derived from peripheral blood, sampled after pregnancy. The source is a female donor in good health, enrolled as a control in a pregnancy study.

As for this clone: The sample contains more than one DNA sequence encoding this CDR3. V is TRBV10-3 and J is TRBJ1-4; no definite D call. This CDR3 has 13 residues. V lost 3 bases and J lost 8, with 10 bases in between. Germline V gene sequence: CDR1 ENHRY, CDR2 SYGVKD. The CDR3 is CAISESGGEKLFF. DNA of the CDR3: TGTGCCATCAGTGAATCCGGCGGAGAAAAACTGTTTTTT.

The rearrangement uses TRBV15 and TRBJ2-2; D unclear. The CDR3 is 13 amino acids. The V gene's germline CDR1 is LNHNV and CDR2 YYDKDF (reference sequence). Trimming pared 0 bases from V and 6 bases from J, leaving 5 bases between. CDR3 DNA sequence: TGTGCCACCAGCAGAGATCGGGCCGGGGAGCTGTTTTTT. This encodes CATSRDRAGELFF.

The chain carries TRBV18 and TRBJ1-4, with 9 bases aligning to TRBD1. J lost 9 bases, V lost 3 bases, and 5 bases had no gene match. CDR3 length: 14 residues. CDR1 is KGHSH and CDR2 is LQKENI in the germline V gene. The CDR3 DNA sequence: TGTGCCAGCTCACCCGGGACAGGGAGTAAAAAACTGTTTTTT. As protein: CASSPGTGSKKLFF.

The chain carries TRBV28 and TRBJ1-6; D might be TRBD1 (5 bases). V lost 8 bases to trimming and J lost 9 bases, with 11 bases between them. From germline, CDR1 is MDHEN and CDR2 SYDVKM. This CDR3 spans 12 amino acids. The CDR3 here is CASASGGSPLHF. The CDR3 nucleotides are TGTGCCAGCGCTTCGGGGGGTTCACCCCTCCACTTT.

J is TRBJ1-1 and V is TRBV7-2; TRBD1 is a possible D gene (6 bases). CDR1 is SGHTA, CDR2 FQGNSA, per germline. The V end was cut by 1 base, the J end by 7 bases, with 10 bases between. This CDR3 is 13 amino acids long. For the CDR3, the DNA is TGTGCCAGCAGCTTAGTAGGGACATTTGAAGCTTTCTTT. Amino acid sequence: CASSLVGTFEAFF.

This sequence joins TRBV6-4 and TRBJ1-4, with 7 positions matching TRBD1. V lost 3 bases, J lost 1 base, and 8 bases stayed unmatched. In germline, CDR1 is MRHNA, CDR2 SNTAGT. The CDR3 length is 17 residues. DNA of the CDR3: TGTGCCAGCAGTGAATACAGGGGTATGGGAACTAATGAAAAACTGTTTTTT. Residues: CASSEYRGMGTNEKLFF.

The genes are TRBV2 and TRBJ2-1; 7 bases map to TRBD2. From germline, CDR1 is SNHLY and CDR2 FYNNEI. With 0 bases clipped from V and 0 bases from J, the junction kept 8 bases outside the gene matches. The CDR3 totals 18 residues. CDR3 region: CASSEALRRGSSYNEQFF. The CDR3 bases are TGTGCCAGCAGTGAAGCGCTTCGGCGGGGGAGCTCCTACAATGAGCAGTTCTTC. The full variable domain, in which reference TRBV2 and TRBJ2-1 provide the parts outside the CDR3, is EPEVTQTPSHQVTQMGQEVILRCVPISNHLYFYWYRQILGQKVEFLVSFYNNEISEKSEIFDDQFSVERPDGSNFTLKIRSTKLEDSAMYFCASSEALRRGSSYNEQFFGPGTRLTVL.

The chain uses TRBV30 and TRBJ2-1, with 15 bases that match TRBD2. The V gene's germline CDR1 is GTSNPN and CDR2 SVGIG (reference sequence). The V gene end was trimmed by 1 base and the J gene end by 7 bases; junction bases not matched to a gene: 8. The CDR3 runs 17 residues. The DNA for the CDR3 is TGTGCCTGGAGTGCACTGGGACTAGCGGGGGGACGGAATGAGCAGTTCTTC. Its translation is CAWSALGLAGGRNEQFF.

The chain has TRBV29-1 and TRBJ1-3, with D unclear. Germline values: CDR1 SQVTM, CDR2 ANQGSEA. CDR3 length: 12 residues. V shed 7 bases and J shed 3 bases, with 10 bases lying between them. CDR3 sequence: CSAGAGGNTIYF. CDR3 DNA: TGCAGCGCGGGAGCCGGTGGAAACACCATATATTTT.

The genes are TRBV14 and TRBJ1-1; D unresolved. V was cut by 7 bases and J by 4 bases, with 10 bases left in between. CDR1 is SGHDN, CDR2 FVKESK, per germline. The CDR3 runs 12 residues. The CDR3 nucleotides are TGTGCCAGCAAGTCCGGGTCCACTGAAGCTTTCTTT. Protein: CASKSGSTEAFF.

This chain joins TRBV4-3 and TRBJ2-3; D is possibly TRBD1 (5 bases). CDR1 and CDR2 (germline): LGHNA, YSLEER. Trimming removed 0 bases at V and 6 bases at J, with 10 bases between. This CDR3 is 14 amino acids long. In DNA form, the CDR3 reads TGCGCCAGCAGCCAAGAGGGGCCTCCGGATACGCAGTATTTT. This translates into CASSQEGPPDTQYF.

The genes are TRBV9 and TRBJ1-5, with TRBD1 matching 10 bases. The CDR3 length is 15 residues. With 3 bases clipped from V and 7 bases from J, the junction kept 7 bases outside the gene matches. Germline V gives CDR1 SGDLS, CDR2 YYNGEE. CDR3 loop: CASSGSDRGLQPQHF. The CDR3 DNA follows: TGTGCCAGCAGCGGATCGGACAGGGGGTTACAGCCCCAGCATTTT.

V is TRBV4-1 and J is TRBJ2-5, with 7 bases identical to TRBD1. The CDR3 is 16 residues long. V shed 0 bases and J 1 base; nucleotides not matched to a gene: 5. CDR1 MGHRA and CDR2 YSYEKL come from the germline V gene. The CDR3 spells CASSQDLRDSQETQYF. DNA of the CDR3: TGCGCCAGCAGCCAAGATCTGAGGGACAGCCAAGAGACCCAGTACTTC.

The gene calls are TRBV6-4 and TRBJ1-6; tentative D call: TRBD1 (6 bases). Germline V gene lookup returns CDR1 MRHNA and CDR2 SNTAGT. V lost 4 bases and J lost 6, with 10 bases in between. The CDR3 contains 14 residues. The CDR3 region has the DNA TGTGCCAGCAGTGTACAGGGATTTAATTCACCCCTCCACTTT. It codes for CASSVQGFNSPLHF.

The chain is built from TRBV7-9 and TRBJ1-1; D is unresolved. Trimming cost V 2 bases and J 6 bases, with 7 bases left between them. The CDR3 covers 12 residues. Germline assignment: CDR1 SEHNR and CDR2 FQNEAQ (reference sequence). This CDR3 reads CASSLFEPEAFF. In DNA, the CDR3 is TGTGCCAGCAGCTTATTTGAGCCTGAAGCTTTCTTT.

The chain has TRBV5-6 and TRBJ1-2; no firm D call. V lost 0 bases, J lost 8 bases, and 14 bases lay in between. Germline CDR1 reads SGHDT; CDR2 reads YYEEEE. The CDR3 runs to 14 residues. The CDR3 region is CASSLDTVSGGYTF. The CDR3 DNA is TGTGCCAGCAGCTTGGACACTGTATCGGGGGGCTACACCTTC.

The V call is TRBV7-8, the J call TRBJ1-1, with D perhaps TRBD1 (5 bases). CDR1 and CDR2 from the germline V gene are SGHVS and FQNEAQ. V was pared by 0 bases and J by 4 bases, with 9 bases between. The CDR3 is made up of 14 amino acids. The CDR3 nucleotides are TGTGCCAGCAGCTTAGCAGGGGTCGGCACTGAAGCTTTCTTT. Encoded protein: CASSLAGVGTEAFF.

This chain links TRBV7-9 with TRBJ2-1; TRBD1 matches 7 bases. The V gene end was trimmed by 6 bases and the J gene end by 5 bases; junction bases not matched to a gene: 4. Germline values: CDR1 SEHNR, CDR2 FQNEAQ (reference sequence). There are 13 residues in the CDR3. CDR3 in amino acids: CASRPTGDNEQFF. The CDR3 DNA reads as TGTGCCAGCAGGCCTACAGGGGACAATGAGCAGTTCTTC.

The chain uses TRBV5-6 and TRBJ2-7; TRBD2 agrees at 7 bases. Germline CDR1 and CDR2: SGHDT and YYEEEE. The CDR3 is 13 amino acids. V was clipped by 4 bases and J by 4 bases; unmatched bases: 5. For the CDR3, the DNA is TGTGCCAGCAGCGAAGGGACTATATACGAGCAGTACTTC. It specifies CASSEGTIYEQYF.

In this sample, this clone turned up once. This rearrangement joins TRBV6-5 to TRBJ1-2; the D is unclear. Germline-derived CDR1 and CDR2 are MNHEY and SVGAGI. CDR3 length equals 15 residues. Trimming shortened V by 1 base and J by 8 bases, and 17 bases separated the two germline ends. This CDR3 is CASSYWVGSPVGYTF. For the CDR3, the DNA is TGTGCCAGCAGTTACTGGGTTGGGAGCCCGGTGGGCTACACCTTC.

This chain links TRBV27 with TRBJ1-5; D gene uncertain. Germline-derived CDR1 and CDR2 are MNHEY and SMNVEV (reference sequence). This CDR3 has 14 residues. Trimming stripped 6 bases from V and 3 bases from J, with 12 bases between. The CDR3 reads CASRNSGNNQPQHF. The CDR3 DNA is TGTGCCAGCAGAAACTCCGGGAACAATCAGCCCCAGCATTTT.

This clone was seen once. This sample includes further DNA sequences coding for the same CDR3. The rearrangement links TRBV5-1 to TRBJ2-6; 7 bases are a match to TRBD1. Germline-derived CDR1 and CDR2 are SGHRS and YFSETQ. V trimming: 7 bases; J trimming: 1 base; junction bases outside the gene matches: 17. CDR3 size: 19 residues. CDR3 protein: CASGENRGRLKSGANVLTF. DNA of the CDR3: TGCGCCAGCGGCGAAAACAGGGGAAGGCTCAAGTCTGGGGCCAACGTCCTGACTTTC.

This sequence joins TRBV7-9 and TRBJ2-7; 8 bases agree with TRBD2. Germline values: CDR1 SEHNR, CDR2 FQNEAQ (reference sequence). The CDR3 spans 15 residues. V lost 3 bases to trimming and J lost 0 bases; unmatched junction nucleotides: 4. The CDR3: CASSFAGGSSYEQYF. The DNA of the CDR3 is TGTGCCAGCAGCTTCGCGGGGGGAAGCTCCTACGAGCAGTACTTC.

The genes are TRBV7-2 and TRBJ2-7; 7 positions agree with TRBD2. The CDR3 length is 16 residues. Germline V gene lookup returns CDR1 SGHTA and CDR2 FQGNSA. The V and J ends lost 5 bases and 12 bases, in that order; junction bases with no gene match: 22. The CDR3 sequence is CASSPGRAAGPPVRYF. The CDR3 nucleotides are TGTGCCAGCAGCCCCGGCAGGGCAGCGGGGCCCCCCGTGAGGTACTTC.

The V and J genes are TRBV19 and TRBJ1-1; D might be TRBD1 (5 bases). Trimming took 2 bases from V and 5 from J, leaving 15 bases between them. The CDR3 consists of 15 residues. Germline V gene data show CDR1 as LNHDA and CDR2 as SQIVND (reference sequence). The CDR3 region is CASSILDQGWTEAFF. DNA for the CDR3: TGTGCCAGTAGTATACTCGACCAGGGCTGGACTGAAGCTTTCTTT.

The V and J genes are TRBV7-6 and TRBJ1-5; D unclear. Germline V gene lookup returns CDR1 SGHVS and CDR2 FNYEAQ. The V end was cut by 5 bases, the J end by 6 bases, with 11 bases between. CDR3 length equals 13 residues. The CDR3 region has the DNA TGTGCCAGCAGCATGCGGGAGGGTCAGCCCCAGCATTTT. It yields the protein CASSMREGQPQHF. The variable domain in full, with the rest retrieved from reference TRBV7-6 and TRBJ1-5, is GAGVSQSPRYKVTKRGQDVALRCDPISGHVSLYWYRQALGQGPEFLTYFNYEAQQDKSGLPNDRFSAERPEGSISTLTIQRTEQRDSAMYRCASSMREGQPQHFGDGTRLSIL.

The chain is built from TRBV6-1 and TRBJ1-1; D is undetermined. V was shortened by 6 bases and J by 1 base, with 3 bases between the two germline ends. This CDR3 has 11 residues. Per the germline V gene, CDR1 is MNHNS and CDR2 is SASEGT. The CDR3 DNA follows: TGTGCCAGCAGGAGGAACACTGAAGCTTTCTTT. Protein product: CASRRNTEAFF.

The rearrangement joins TRBV2 to TRBJ1-2; TRBD1 might be the D (6 bases). V was pared by 8 bases and J by 1 base, with 20 bases between. The CDR3 has 16 amino acids. Germline V gene data show CDR1 as SNHLY and CDR2 as FYNNEI. CDR3 protein: CASCPQGASGNYGYTF. In DNA, the CDR3 is TGTGCCAGCTGTCCACAGGGCGCCTCGGGTAACTATGGCTACACCTTC.

The chain has TRBV9 and TRBJ1-5, with TRBD1 identical over 9 bases. V lost 4 bases to trimming and J lost 4 bases; unmatched junction nucleotides: 3. Germline CDR1 is SGDLS and CDR2 is YYNGEE. This CDR3 spans 14 amino acids. The CDR3 nucleotides are TGTGCCAGCAGCTTCGGACAGGGGAATCAGCCCCAGCATTTT. Translation: CASSFGQGNQPQHF. The variable domain in full, completed from reference TRBV9 and TRBJ1-5, reads DSGVTQTPKHLITATGQRVTLRCSPRSGDLSVYWYQQSLDQGLQFLIQYYNGEERAKGNILERFSAQQFPDLHSELNLSSLELGDSALYFCASSFGQGNQPQHFGDGTRLSIL.

Here the CDR3 reads CASMLSGMNTEAFF. CDR3 nucleotide sequence: TGTGCCAGCATGTTATCCGGTATGAACACTGAAGCTTTCTTT. The chain combines TRBV2 with TRBJ1-1; D is uncertain. Trimming removed 7 bases at V and 0 bases at J, with 12 bases between. This CDR3 has 14 residues. Per germline, CDR1 SNHLY and CDR2 FYNNEI.

V and J are TRBV5-6 and TRBJ2-7, with D unresolved. CDR1 is SGHDT and CDR2 is YYEEEE in the germline V gene. Trimming shortened V by 0 bases and J by 3 bases, and 13 bases separated the two germline ends. CDR3 length: 15 amino acids. The CDR3 nucleotides read TGTGCCAGCAGCTTGGCAGGTATACGAGACTACGAGCAGTACTTC. This codes for CASSLAGIRDYEQYF.

The rearrangement joins TRBV28 to TRBJ1-3; D ambiguous. CDR3 length: 15 residues. The germline V gene encodes CDR1 MDHEN and CDR2 SYDVKM. V was clipped by 5 bases and J by 4 bases, with 15 bases between them. Here the CDR3 reads CASSLHSPGGNTIYF. CDR3 sequence (DNA): TGTGCCAGCAGTCTTCACAGCCCAGGAGGAAACACCATATATTTT.